This record concerns one T cell receptor beta chain sequence. The CDR3 sequence is 14 residues long. V was clipped by 6 bases and J by 5 bases, with 16 bases between them. Germline CDR1 KGHSH, CDR2 LQKENI. These data come from a study of technical replicates of blood from a handful of donors. Libraries were prepared by immunoSEQ multiplex PCR; TCRdb keeps only in-frame clonotypes and omits some of them. The sample yields tens of thousands of clones, around 91% seen once. This TCR was recovered from a human donor in good health. Some clones in this sample may be carry-over from other donors' samples. Sequencing was done on a sample of PBMCs. The chain couples TRBV18 to TRBJ1-1; maybe TRBD1 (6 bases). CDR3 nucleotide sequence: TGTGCCAGCTCCCAGGGCAGGGGTGGAACTGAAGCTTTCTTT. Encoded protein: CASSQGRGGTEAFF.